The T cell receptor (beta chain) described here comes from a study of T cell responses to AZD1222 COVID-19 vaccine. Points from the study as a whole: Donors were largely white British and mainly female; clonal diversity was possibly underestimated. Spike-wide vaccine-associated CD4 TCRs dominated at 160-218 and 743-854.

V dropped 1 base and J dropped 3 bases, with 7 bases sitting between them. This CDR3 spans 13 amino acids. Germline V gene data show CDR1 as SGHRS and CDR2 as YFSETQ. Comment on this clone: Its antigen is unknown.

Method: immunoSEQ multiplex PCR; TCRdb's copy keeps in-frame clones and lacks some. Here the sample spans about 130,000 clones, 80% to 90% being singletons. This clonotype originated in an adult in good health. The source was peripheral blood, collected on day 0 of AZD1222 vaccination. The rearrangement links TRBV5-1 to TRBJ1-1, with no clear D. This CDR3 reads CASSLLLDTEAFF. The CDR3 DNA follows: TGCGCCAGCAGCTTGCTTCTTGACACTGAAGCTTTCTTT.